What follows are 2 T cell receptor beta chains derived from one specimen sequenced in a study of cytomegalovirus exposure and HLA in healthy donors. Use of 60 Vbeta and 13 Jbeta primers characterized the PCR. TCRdb's table, derived via immunoSEQ multiplex PCR, lists solely in-frame clones and lacks some. This repertoire shows some 110,000 clones, approximately 80% found once; its top ten account for about 3%. Specimen: PBMCs. These receptors were obtained from a woman younger than 35 in good health and CMV-seropositive.

The gene calls are TRBV6-1 and TRBJ2-5, with 7 bases matching TRBD2. The CDR3 is made up of 15 amino acids. Germline CDR1 is MNHNS and CDR2 is SASEGT. With V trimmed by 8 bases and J by 4 bases, 13 bases remained unmatched. CDR3 region: CASSYLGEGLETQYF. The CDR3 nucleotides read TGTGCCAGCTCCTACTTGGGGGAGGGGTTAGAGACCCAGTACTTC.

J is TRBJ2-3 and V is TRBV19; 14 bases are a match to TRBD2. Trimming took 2 bases from V and 5 from J; bases not matched to a gene: 3. Germline CDR1 reads LNHDA; CDR2 reads SQIVND (reference sequence). This CDR3 region has 16 residues. CDR3 protein: CASSILGLAGGDTQYF. CDR3 bases: TGTGCCAGTAGTATACTCGGACTAGCGGGAGGAGATACGCAGTATTTT.